This TCR beta chain was sequenced during a study of chemoradiotherapy in HPV16-positive cancers. Study-wide context: Candidate HPV-specific T-cell clones and common TCR motifs came from functional assays in two HPV16-positive patients. Notes on the study in general: For HPV16-positive patients, expanding HPV-responsive T cells associated with longer recurrence-free survival.

The CDR3 contains 12 residues. V lost 4 bases and J 5 bases, leaving 6 bases between the germline ends. CDR1 and CDR2 from the germline V gene are SGHAT and FQNNGV. TCRdb's table, derived via immunoSEQ multiplex PCR, lists solely in-frame clones and lacks some. Of 25,000 to 30,000 clones detected, over 85% appear once; the ten largest clones hold roughly 20%. Samples were taken several times over chemoradiotherapy. On this clone: Its matching antigen is unknown.

The gene calls are TRBV11-2 and TRBJ2-1; D uncertain. The sequence was obtained from a human donor with HPV-associated anogenital cancer. Sequenced material: blood, taken from a patient who underwent chemoradiotherapy. The CDR3 sequence: CASSYLDNEQFF. Here the CDR3 DNA reads TGTGCCAGCAGCTATCTAGACAATGAGCAGTTCTTC.